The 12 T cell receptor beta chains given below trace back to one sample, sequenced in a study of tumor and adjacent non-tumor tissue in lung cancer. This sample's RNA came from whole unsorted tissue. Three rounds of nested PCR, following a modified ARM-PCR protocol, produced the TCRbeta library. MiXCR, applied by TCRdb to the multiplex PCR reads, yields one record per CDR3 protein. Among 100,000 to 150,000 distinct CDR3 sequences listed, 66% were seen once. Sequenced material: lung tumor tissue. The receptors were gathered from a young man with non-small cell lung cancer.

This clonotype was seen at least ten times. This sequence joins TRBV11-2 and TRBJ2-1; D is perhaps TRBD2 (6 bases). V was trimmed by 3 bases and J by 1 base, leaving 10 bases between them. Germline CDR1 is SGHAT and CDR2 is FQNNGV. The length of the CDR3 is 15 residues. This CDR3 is CASSFASASYNEQFF. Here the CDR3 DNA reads TGTGCCAGCAGCTTTGCTAGCGCGTCCTACAATGAGCAGTTCTTC.

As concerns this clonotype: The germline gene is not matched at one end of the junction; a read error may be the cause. The CDR3 loop reads CASSLRSLNEKLLF. The CDR3, as DNA: TGTGCCAGCAGCCTCCGGAGCCTCAATGAAAAACTGCTTTTT. The chain is built from TRBV11-3 and TRBJ1-4; D unresolved. Germline loops: CDR1 SGHNT, CDR2 YENEEA. This CDR3 comprises 14 residues. The full variable domain, completed using reference TRBV11-3 and TRBJ1-4, is EAGVVQSPRYKIIEKKQPVAFWCNPISGHNTLYWYLQNLGQGPELLIRYENEEAVDDSQLPKDRFSAERLKGVDSTLKIQPAELGDSAVYLCASSLRSLNEKLLFGSGTQLSVL.

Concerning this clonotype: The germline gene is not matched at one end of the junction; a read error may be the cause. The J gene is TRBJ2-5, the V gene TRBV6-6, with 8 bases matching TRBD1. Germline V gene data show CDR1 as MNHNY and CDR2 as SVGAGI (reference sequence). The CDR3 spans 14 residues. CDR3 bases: TGTGCCAGCAGTAAATGGACAGGGCAAGAGACCCCGTACTTC. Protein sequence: CASSKWTGQETPYF.

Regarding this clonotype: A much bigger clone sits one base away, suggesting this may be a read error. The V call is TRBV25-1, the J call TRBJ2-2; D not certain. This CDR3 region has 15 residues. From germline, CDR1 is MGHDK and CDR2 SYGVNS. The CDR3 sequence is CASSEHNRNTRELFF. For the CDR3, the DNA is TGTGCCAGCAGTGAACACAATAGAAACACCAGGGAGCTGTTTTTT.

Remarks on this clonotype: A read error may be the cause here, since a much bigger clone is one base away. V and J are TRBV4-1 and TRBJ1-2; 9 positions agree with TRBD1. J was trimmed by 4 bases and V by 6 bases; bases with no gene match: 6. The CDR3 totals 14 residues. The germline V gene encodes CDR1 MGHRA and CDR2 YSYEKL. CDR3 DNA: TGCGCCAGCAGTCCGGGACAGGGAATCTATGGCTACACCTTC. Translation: CASSPGQGIYGYTF.

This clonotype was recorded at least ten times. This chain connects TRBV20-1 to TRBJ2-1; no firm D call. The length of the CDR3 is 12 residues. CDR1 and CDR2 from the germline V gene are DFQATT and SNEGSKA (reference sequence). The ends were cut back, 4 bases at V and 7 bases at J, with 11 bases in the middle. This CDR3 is CSANRISNEQFF. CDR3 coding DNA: TGCAGTGCTAACCGTATCTCAAATGAGCAGTTCTTC.

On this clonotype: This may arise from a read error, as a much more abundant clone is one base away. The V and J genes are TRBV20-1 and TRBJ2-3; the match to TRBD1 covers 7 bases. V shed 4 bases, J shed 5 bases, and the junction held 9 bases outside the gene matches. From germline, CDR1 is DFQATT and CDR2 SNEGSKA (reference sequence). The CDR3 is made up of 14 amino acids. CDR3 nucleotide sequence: TGCAGTGCTATAACAGGCAGGGGGAGAGATACGCAGTATTTT. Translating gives CSAITGRGRDTQYF.

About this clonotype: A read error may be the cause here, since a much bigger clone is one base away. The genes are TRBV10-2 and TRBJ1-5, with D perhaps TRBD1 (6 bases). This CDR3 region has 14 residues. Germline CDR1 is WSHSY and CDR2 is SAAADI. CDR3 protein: CASSGGGGGQLQHF. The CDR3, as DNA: TGCGCCAGCAGTGGTGGGGGAGGGGGGCAGCTCCAGCATTTT.

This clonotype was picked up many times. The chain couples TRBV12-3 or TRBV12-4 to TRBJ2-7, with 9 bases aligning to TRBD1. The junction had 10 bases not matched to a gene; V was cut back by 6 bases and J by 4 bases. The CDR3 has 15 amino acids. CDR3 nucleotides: TGTGCCAGCAGCGATCCCCTCGGACAGGGGTACGAGCAGTACTTC. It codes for CASSDPLGQGYEQYF.

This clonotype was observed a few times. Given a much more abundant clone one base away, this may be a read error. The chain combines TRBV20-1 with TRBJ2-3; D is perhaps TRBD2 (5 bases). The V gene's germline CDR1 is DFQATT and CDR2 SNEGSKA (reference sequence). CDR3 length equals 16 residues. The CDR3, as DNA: TGCGGTGCTACGGGATCTCCCGGAGAGTGGACAGATACGCAGTATTTT. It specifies CGATGSPGEWTDTQYF.

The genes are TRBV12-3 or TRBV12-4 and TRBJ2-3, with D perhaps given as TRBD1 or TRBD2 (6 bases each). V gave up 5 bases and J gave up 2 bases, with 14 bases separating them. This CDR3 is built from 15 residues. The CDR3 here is CASSGGRVYTDTQYF. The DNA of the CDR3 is TGTGCCAGCAGTGGGGGGCGGGTCTACACAGATACGCAGTATTTT.

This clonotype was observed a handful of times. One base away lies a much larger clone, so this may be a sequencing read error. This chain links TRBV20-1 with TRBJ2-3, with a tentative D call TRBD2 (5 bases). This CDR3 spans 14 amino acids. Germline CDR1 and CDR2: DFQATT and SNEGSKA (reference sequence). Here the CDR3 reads CSAPPTRATDMQYF. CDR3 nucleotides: TGCAGTGCTCCCCCGACGCGGGCAACAGATATGCAGTATTTT.